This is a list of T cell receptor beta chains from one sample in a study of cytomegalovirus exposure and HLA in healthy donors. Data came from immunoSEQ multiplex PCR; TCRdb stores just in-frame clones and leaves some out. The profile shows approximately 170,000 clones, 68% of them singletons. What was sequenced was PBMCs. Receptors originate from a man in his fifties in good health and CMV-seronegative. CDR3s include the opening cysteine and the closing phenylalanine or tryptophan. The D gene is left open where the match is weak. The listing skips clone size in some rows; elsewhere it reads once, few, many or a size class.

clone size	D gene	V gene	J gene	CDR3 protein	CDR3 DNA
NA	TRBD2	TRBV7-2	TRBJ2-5	CASSLAASGEGKETQYF	TGTGCCAGCAGCTTAGCAGCTAGCGGGGAGGGGAAGGAGACCCAGTACTTC
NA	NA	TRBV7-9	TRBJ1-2	CASSLDSGYGVYGYTF	TGTGCCAGCAGCTTAGATTCTGGATACGGGGTCTATGGCTACACCTTC
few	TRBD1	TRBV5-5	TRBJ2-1	CASSLRQGANEQFF	TGTGCCAGCAGCTTGAGACAGGGGGCTAATGAGCAGTTCTTC
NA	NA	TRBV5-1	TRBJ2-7	CASSPGGTLNYEQYF	TGCGCCAGCAGCCCTGGTGGGACTCTAAACTACGAGCAGTACTTC
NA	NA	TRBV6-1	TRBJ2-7	CASSPGRAYYEQYF	TGTGCCAGCAGCCCTGGCAGGGCATACTACGAGCAGTACTTC
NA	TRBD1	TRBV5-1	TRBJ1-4	CASSLENGQGGEKLFF	TGCGCCAGCAGCTTGGAGAATGGACAGGGAGGCGAAAAACTGTTTTTT
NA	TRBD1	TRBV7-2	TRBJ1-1	CASSFGQGLQWGTEAFF	TGTGCCAGCAGCTTCGGACAGGGGCTACAGTGGGGCACTGAAGCTTTCTTT
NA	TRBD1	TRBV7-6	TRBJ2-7	CASSLVGQGFNEQYF	TGTGCCAGCAGCTTAGTAGGACAGGGTTTTAACGAGCAGTACTTC
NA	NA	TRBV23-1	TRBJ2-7	CASTVKGVEQYF	TGCGCCAGTACCGTGAAGGGGGTCGAGCAGTACTTC
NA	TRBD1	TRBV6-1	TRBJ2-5	CASRYGQVGETQYF	TGTGCCAGCAGATACGGACAGGTCGGGGAGACCCAGTACTTC
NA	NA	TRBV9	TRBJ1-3	CASSPVPQGLSGNTIYF	TGTGCCAGCAGCCCCGTCCCACAGGGTCTCTCTGGAAACACCATATATTTT
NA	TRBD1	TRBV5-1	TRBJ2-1	CASSTRGLGHEQFF	TGCGCCAGCAGCACCAGGGGGTTGGGGCATGAGCAGTTCTTC
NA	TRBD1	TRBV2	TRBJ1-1	CASSITGGTEAFF	TGTGCCAGCAGTATCACAGGGGGGACTGAAGCTTTCTTT
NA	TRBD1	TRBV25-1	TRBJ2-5	CASSLGQGPQETQYF	TGTGCCAGCAGTCTGGGACAGGGACCTCAAGAGACCCAGTACTTC
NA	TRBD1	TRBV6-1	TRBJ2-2	CASSALGTANTGELFF	TGTGCCAGCAGTGCGCTTGGGACAGCGAACACCGGGGAGCTGTTTTTT
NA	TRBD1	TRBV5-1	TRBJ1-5	CASSSGTGPDQPQHF	TGCGCCAGCAGCTCCGGGACAGGGCCCGATCAGCCCCAGCATTTT
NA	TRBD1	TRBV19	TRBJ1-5	CASSIVLQGRTQPQHF	TGTGCCAGTAGTATAGTGTTACAGGGGAGGACTCAGCCCCAGCATTTT
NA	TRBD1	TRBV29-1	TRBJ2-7	CSVLIQGDEQYF	TGCAGCGTTTTGATACAGGGGGACGAGCAGTACTTC
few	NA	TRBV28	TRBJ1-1	CATTANTEAFF	TGTGCAACAACAGCGAACACTGAAGCTTTCTTT
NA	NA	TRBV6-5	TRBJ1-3	CASSRGGNTIYF	TGTGCCAGCAGCCGGGGTGGAAACACCATATATTTT
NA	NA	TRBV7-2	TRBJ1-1	CASSLTVNTEAFF	TGTGCCAGCAGCTTAACAGTCAACACTGAAGCTTTCTTT
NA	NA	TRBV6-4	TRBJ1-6	CASSDDSDSPLHF	TGTGCCAGCAGTGACGACAGCGATTCACCCCTCCACTTT
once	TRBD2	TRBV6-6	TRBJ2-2	CASSYGGGATGELFF	TGTGCCAGCAGTTACGGCGGGGGGGCCACCGGGGAGCTGTTTTTT
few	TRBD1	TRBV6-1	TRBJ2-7	CASSLTGGSGEQYF	TGTGCCAGCAGCCTTACAGGGGGCTCGGGCGAGCAGTACTTC
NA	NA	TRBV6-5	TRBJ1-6	CASSYGRAYSPLHF	TGTGCCAGCAGTTACGGCAGGGCCTATTCACCCCTCCACTTT
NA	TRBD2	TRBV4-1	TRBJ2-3	CASSQDTPSGGAQDTQYF	TGCGCCAGCAGCCAAGATACCCCTAGCGGGGGGGCACAAGATACGCAGTATTTT
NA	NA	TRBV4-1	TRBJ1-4	CASSQDGGATNEKLFF	TGCGCCAGCAGCCAAGATGGGGGGGCAACTAATGAAAAACTGTTTTTT
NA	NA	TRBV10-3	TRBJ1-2	CAISDPSGGSDYGYTF	TGTGCCATCAGTGACCCCTCGGGGGGTTCGGACTATGGCTACACCTTC
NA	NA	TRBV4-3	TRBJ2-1	CASSQGLAGRSHEQFF	TGCGCCAGCAGCCAAGGTCTCGCGGGTCGGAGCCATGAGCAGTTCTTC
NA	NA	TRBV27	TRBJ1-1	CAGRNGGRNTEAFF	TGTGCCGGCAGGAACGGGGGGAGGAACACTGAAGCTTTCTTT
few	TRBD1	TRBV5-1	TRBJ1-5	CASSLSTGGGYSNQPQHF	TGCGCCAGCAGCTTATCGACAGGGGGTGGGTATAGCAATCAGCCCCAGCATTTT
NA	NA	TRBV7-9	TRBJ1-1	CASTPSGGPLEAFF	TGTGCCAGCACCCCCTCCGGGGGACCCCTTGAAGCTTTCTTT
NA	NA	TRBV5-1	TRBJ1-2	CASSLGAGQGPKGGYTF	TGCGCCAGCAGCTTGGGAGCGGGGCAAGGGCCAAAGGGTGGCTACACCTTC
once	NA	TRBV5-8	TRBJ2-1	CASSLQGRTYNEQFF	TGTGCCAGCAGCTTACAGGGACGAACCTACAATGAGCAGTTCTTC
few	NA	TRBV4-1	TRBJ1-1	CASSQRGPDNTEAFF	TGCGCCAGCAGCCAGCGAGGGCCAGATAACACTGAAGCTTTCTTT
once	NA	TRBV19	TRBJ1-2	CASSRGANYGYTF	TGTGCCAGTAGCAGGGGAGCTAACTATGGCTACACCTTC
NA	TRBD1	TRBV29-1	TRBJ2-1	CSIWTGYNEQFF	TGCAGCATTTGGACAGGATACAATGAGCAGTTCTTC
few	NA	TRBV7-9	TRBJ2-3	CASSLGSGGHTDTQYF	TGTGCCAGCAGCTTAGGCTCGGGCGGGCACACAGATACGCAGTATTTT
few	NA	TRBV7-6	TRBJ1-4	CASNRGEKKLFF	TGTGCCAGCAATCGGGGGGAAAAAAAACTGTTTTTT
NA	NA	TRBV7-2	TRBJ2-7	CASSLGQTASYEQYF	TGTGCCAGCAGCTTAGGACAAACGGCCTCCTACGAGCAGTACTTC
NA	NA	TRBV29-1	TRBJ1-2	CSVEARQVYGYTF	TGCAGCGTTGAAGCCAGACAGGTCTATGGCTACACCTTC
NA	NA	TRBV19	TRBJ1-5	CASSITGTSLSNQPQHF	TGTGCCAGTAGTATTACAGGGACCTCCCTCTCCAATCAGCCCCAGCATTTT
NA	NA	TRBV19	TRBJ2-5	CASSPSRETQYF	TGTGCCAGCTCGCCTTCGCGGGAGACCCAGTACTTC
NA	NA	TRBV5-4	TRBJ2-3	CASRPGSTDTQYF	TGTGCCAGCAGGCCAGGGAGCACAGATACGCAGTATTTT
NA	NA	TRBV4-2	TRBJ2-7	CASQIYQGAYEQYF	TGTGCCAGCCAGATCTATCAGGGTGCCTACGAGCAGTACTTC
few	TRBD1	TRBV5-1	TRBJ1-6	CASSSGQGGSPLHF	TGCGCCAGCAGCTCCGGACAGGGTGGATCACCCCTCCACTTT
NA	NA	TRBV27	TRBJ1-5	CAGSFYPRQPQHF	TGTGCCGGCAGTTTTTATCCGCGGCAGCCCCAGCATTTT
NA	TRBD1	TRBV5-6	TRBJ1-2	CASSGGQGEYGYTF	TGTGCCAGCAGCGGGGGACAGGGGGAATATGGCTACACCTTC
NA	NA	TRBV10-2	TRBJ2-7	CASSEDSYSYEQYF	TGCGCCAGCAGTGAAGACAGCTACTCCTACGAGCAGTACTTC
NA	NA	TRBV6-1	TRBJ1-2	CASSERVAKGYTF	TGTGCCAGCAGTGAACGAGTCGCGAAGGGCTACACCTTC
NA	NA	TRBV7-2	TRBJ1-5	CASSLGQPQPQHF	TGTGCCAGCAGCTTAGGGCAACCTCAGCCCCAGCATTTT